This entry features one TCR beta chain sequence. This entry belongs to a study of cytomegalovirus exposure and HLA in healthy donors. Repertoires were generated with immunoSEQ multiplex PCR, while TCRdb's copy carries only in-frame clones and drops some. This table holds about 240,000 clones, around 85% found once. Among the roughly 120 subjects of the validation cohort, separate from the approximately 700-subject first cohort, were the donors. The ends were cut back, 5 bases at V and 2 bases at J, with 16 bases in the middle. The length of the CDR3 is 15 residues. The germline V gene encodes CDR1 SGHAT and CDR2 FQNNGV.

Sequencing used PBMCs. The V and J genes are TRBV11-2 and TRBJ2-7, with TRBD2 as a possible D gene (5 bases). The clonotype comes from a woman in her twenties or thirties in good health and CMV-seropositive. The CDR3 DNA reads TGTGCCAGCAGCCTAGTCGGCGGGTGGCCCTACGAGCAGTACTTC. Its translation is CASSLVGGWPYEQYF.